The source of this T cell receptor (beta chain) is a study of blood T cell repertoires in COVID-19. Whole-study context: Samples taken during acute and convalescent COVID-19 were collected in the United States, Italy and Spain. Sample material is recorded as cDNA or gDNA derived from T cells, B-cell-depleted T cells, or PBMCs.

The V end was cut by 2 bases, the J end by 3 bases, with 10 bases between. Per germline, CDR1 MNHEY and CDR2 SMNVEV (reference sequence). The CDR3 runs to 15 residues. Libraries were prepared by immunoSEQ multiplex PCR; TCRdb keeps only in-frame clonotypes and omits some of them. The table lists about 310,000 clones, over 75% of them singletons. This chain links TRBV27 with TRBJ1-4, with TRBD1 as a possible D gene (5 bases). This receptor was identified in a man aged 45-65 years with active or convalescent COVID-19. Sequencing was performed on peripheral blood. The CDR3 DNA sequence: TGTGCCAGCAGTTTAAAGGGGTGGGCTAATGAAAAACTGTTTTTT. Translation gives CASSLKGWANEKLFF. The full variable domain, its missing parts supplied by reference TRBV27 and TRBJ1-4, is EAQVTQNPRYLITVTGKKLTVTCSQNMNHEYMSWYRQDPGLGLRQIYYSMNVEVTDKGDVPEGYKVSRKEKRNFPLILESPSPNQTSLYFCASSLKGWANEKLFFGSGTQLSVL.